These 20 T cell receptor beta chains share one sample of origin, sequenced in a study of blood T cell repertoires in COVID-19. Generated by immunoSEQ multiplex PCR, the TCRdb table keeps only in-frame clones and is missing some. Of about 65,000 clones listed, approximately 93% are singletons. Sequenced material: peripheral blood. These receptors were collected from a man aged 70-80 years with active COVID-19.

This chain joins TRBV10-3 and TRBJ1-6; D ambiguous. V shed 6 bases and J shed 5 bases, with 11 bases lying between them. CDR1 ENHRY and CDR2 SYGVKD come from the germline V gene. This CDR3 is 14 amino acids long. CDR3 residues: CAIRPRGDNSPLHF. The CDR3 DNA reads as TGTGCCATCAGACCCCGGGGAGATAATTCACCCCTCCACTTT.

The chain has TRBV7-3 and TRBJ2-5, with D tentatively TRBD1 (7 bases). The CDR3 runs to 15 residues. The germline V gene encodes CDR1 SGHTA and CDR2 FQGTGA. Trimming left V 5 bases short and J 5 bases short, with 18 bases between. CDR3 in amino acids: CASSRGQGGAETQYF. For the CDR3, the DNA is TGTGCCAGCAGCCGGGGGCAGGGGGGCGCGGAGACCCAGTACTTC.

The chain uses TRBV6-5 and TRBJ2-3; 11 bases agree with TRBD2. Germline CDR1 is MNHEY and CDR2 is SVGAGI. V dropped 11 bases and J dropped 1; count of bases not matched to a gene: 8. The CDR3 covers 15 residues. The CDR3 spells CAAATSGGRTDTQYF. The CDR3 DNA reads TGTGCCGCCGCAACTAGCGGGGGACGCACAGATACGCAGTATTTT.

The genes are TRBV12-3 or TRBV12-4 and TRBJ2-7; possible D gene TRBD1, 5 bases. V lost 5 bases and J lost 0, with 8 bases in between. This CDR3 has 13 residues. This CDR3 is CASSPTVSYEQYF. CDR3 DNA: TGTGCCAGCAGTCCGACAGTCTCCTACGAGCAGTACTTC.

As concerns this clone: The junction and the germline gene differ at one end; a read error may be behind it. This chain uses TRBV19 with TRBJ2-3; 9 bases agree with TRBD2. The CDR3 has 14 amino acids. Germline loops: CDR1 LNHDA, CDR2 SQIVND (reference sequence). The CDR3: CASRPGTSRDTQYF. CDR3 DNA sequence: TGTGCCAGCCGTCCCGGGACTAGCAGAGATACGCAGTATTTT.

This clone has just a few counts. CDR3 sequence (DNA): TGCGCCAGCAGTGGGACAGGGGGTTTCTACGAGCAGTACTTC. It specifies CASSGTGGFYEQYF. The rearrangement uses TRBV10-1 and TRBJ2-7; TRBD1 matches at 10 bases. Germline CDR1 WNHNN, CDR2 SYGVQD (reference sequence). With V trimmed by 4 bases and J by 3 bases, 3 bases remained unmatched. CDR3 length: 14 amino acids.

The V and J genes are TRBV5-1 and TRBJ1-2; no reliable D call. This CDR3 contains 12 residues. Trimming left V 3 bases short and J 3 bases short, with 6 bases between. Germline values: CDR1 SGHRS, CDR2 YFSETQ. The CDR3 sequence is CASSSDYYGYTF. CDR3 DNA: TGCGCCAGCAGCTCGGACTACTATGGCTACACCTTC.

The chain joins TRBV11-3 to TRBJ2-3; 11 bases align to TRBD1. V shed 4 bases, J shed 5 bases, and the junction held 5 bases outside the gene matches. CDR1 is SGHNT, CDR2 YENEEA, per germline. The CDR3 is 15 residues long. CDR3 residues: CASSSRTGGVDTQYF. DNA for the CDR3: TGTGCCAGCAGCTCGAGGACAGGGGGCGTAGATACGCAGTATTTT.

This sequence joins TRBV7-2 and TRBJ2-7, with D unclear. Germline CDR1 and CDR2: SGHTA and FQGNSA. The CDR3 runs 12 residues. V lost 0 bases, J lost 4 bases, and 4 bases lay in between. Written as DNA, the CDR3 is TGTGCCAGCAGCTTAGCGAGGTACGAGCAGTACTTC. This translates into CASSLARYEQYF. The variable domain in full, with the rest retrieved from reference TRBV7-2 and TRBJ2-7, is GAGVSQSPSNKVTEKGKDVELRCDPISGHTALYWYRQSLGQGLEFLIYFQGNSAPDKSGLPSDRFSAERTGGSVSTLTIQRTQQEDSAVYLCASSLARYEQYFGPGTRLTVT.

V usage is TRBV7-8 and J usage is TRBJ2-6; D remains ambiguous. Germline values: CDR1 SGHVS, CDR2 FQNEAQ. The V and J ends lost 0 bases and 0 bases respectively, with 6 bases between them. CDR3 length equals 16 residues. CDR3: CASSLASVSGANVLTF. The CDR3 DNA reads as TGTGCCAGCAGCTTAGCGTCGGTCTCTGGGGCCAACGTCCTGACTTTC.

V usage is TRBV29-1 and J usage is TRBJ1-2; 11 bases align to TRBD1. The V segment lost 6 bases and the J segment 8 bases; nucleotides outside the gene matches: 8. CDR1 and CDR2 from the germline V gene are SQVTM and ANQGSEA. The CDR3 covers 13 residues. The CDR3 here is CSVGGQGAAGYTF. DNA of the CDR3: TGCAGCGTGGGAGGACAGGGGGCGGCAGGCTACACCTTC. The entire variable domain, with the rest obtained from reference TRBV29-1 and TRBJ1-2, is as follows: SAVISQKPSRDICQRGTSLTIQCQVDSQVTMMFWYRQQPGQSLTLIATANQGSEATYESGFVIDKFPISRPNLTFSTLTVSNMSPEDSSIYLCSVGGQGAAGYTFGSGTRLTVV.

The chain uses TRBV12-3 or TRBV12-4 and TRBJ2-7; 9 positions match TRBD1. Trimming at V came to 3 bases and at J to 5 bases, leaving 2 bases not matched to a gene. The CDR3 has 13 amino acids. The CDR3 DNA reads as TGTGCCAGCAGTTTTGGGACAGGGAACGAGCAGTACTTC. Amino acids: CASSFGTGNEQYF.

The V and J genes are TRBV6-2 or TRBV6-3 and TRBJ1-1, with unresolved D. The CDR3 consists of 13 residues. V lost 4 bases to trimming and J lost 0 bases, with 6 bases between them. Germline-derived CDR1 and CDR2 are MNHEY and SVGEGT. Here the CDR3 DNA reads TGTGCCAGCAGTTTCTTAATGAACACTGAAGCTTTCTTT. Protein sequence: CASSFLMNTEAFF.

In this sample, this clone turned up a few times. The chain recombines TRBV19 with TRBJ2-7, with 9 nucleotides matching TRBD1. CDR1 and CDR2 from the germline V gene are LNHDA and SQIVND (reference sequence). J lost 7 bases, V lost 5 bases, and 6 bases had no gene match. This CDR3 comprises 13 residues. The CDR3 loop is CASSQRDRVEQYF. In DNA form, the CDR3 reads TGTGCCAGTAGTCAAAGGGACAGGGTAGAGCAGTACTTC.

The chain joins TRBV10-2 to TRBJ2-3, with D uncertain. Germline lookup yields CDR1 WSHSY and CDR2 SAAADI. V was pared by 0 bases and J by 6 bases, with 13 bases between. This CDR3 spans 15 amino acids. CDR3 residues: CASSESSAVGDTQYF. The CDR3 bases are TGCGCCAGCAGTGAGTCGAGCGCGGTCGGGGATACGCAGTATTTT.

The chain uses TRBV18 and TRBJ2-7; D possibly corresponds to TRBD1 (6 bases). Germline V lookup: CDR1 KGHSH, CDR2 LQKENI. The length of the CDR3 is 14 residues. The ends were cut back, 2 bases at V and 2 bases at J, with 10 bases in the middle. The CDR3 DNA reads TGTGCCAGCTCACCAGGGACACAGACCTACGAGCAGTACTTC. This encodes CASSPGTQTYEQYF.

The V gene is TRBV5-1, the J gene TRBJ2-2; D possibly corresponds to TRBD2 (6 bases). Germline V gene data show CDR1 as SGHRS and CDR2 as YFSETQ. CDR3 size: 16 residues. Trimming left V 7 bases short and J 5 bases short, with 21 bases between. This chain's CDR3 is CASYPTSEGETGELFF. DNA for the CDR3: TGCGCCAGCTACCCAACGTCGGAGGGAGAAACCGGGGAGCTGTTTTTT.

The J gene is TRBJ2-7, the V gene TRBV10-2; D possibly corresponds to TRBD2 (5 bases). V lost 3 bases and J lost 6, with 9 bases in between. The CDR3 has 12 residues. The germline gives CDR1 WSHSY, CDR2 SAAADI. CDR3 nucleotide sequence: TGCGCCAGCAGTGAACCGGGATCCGAGCAGTACGTC. It codes for CASSEPGSEQYV.

A word on this clone: Other DNA sequences within the sample encode an identical CDR3. The chain uses TRBV4-1 and TRBJ1-5; D may be TRBD1 (6 bases). Deletions cut 0 bases from V and 4 bases from J, with 7 bases between. This CDR3 is 14 amino acids long. Germline loops: CDR1 MGHRA, CDR2 YSYEKL. The CDR3 region is CASSQDRGNQPQHF. DNA of the CDR3: TGCGCCAGCAGCCAAGACAGGGGTAATCAGCCCCAGCATTTT.

This sequence joins TRBV5-1 and TRBJ2-5; maybe TRBD1 (5 bases). The CDR3 extends over 16 amino acids. Germline CDR1 and CDR2: SGHRS and YFSETQ. Trimming removed 4 bases at V and 1 base at J, with 17 bases between. CDR3 nucleotides: TGCGCCAGCAGCCTGACACCTTGGGGCCTCCAAGAGACCCAGTACTTC. Translated: CASSLTPWGLQETQYF.